Detailed here is one TCR beta chain. The antigen is not known. The sample originates from a study of early T cells in non-severe SARS-CoV-2 infection. Whole-study context: Bulk RNA isolated from unsorted whole blood underwent sequencing; chains were not paired.

General study points: The matching step, a VDJdb search, favored anti-spike CD8 responses and missed private and CD4 specificities.

V gave up 4 bases and J gave up 1 base; unmatched junction bases: 14. This CDR3 contains 19 residues. Germline loops: CDR1 SQVTM, CDR2 ANQGSEA. The protocol attached unique molecular identifiers to individual cDNA molecules. TCRdb itself ran the 5' RACE reads through MiXCR, one entry per CDR3 protein. The sample records about 80,000 distinct CDR3 sequences, around a tenth being singletons. The receptor comes from an adult who was a healthcare worker with PCR-confirmed SARS-CoV-2 infection or an uninfected control (not recorded which). The chain combines TRBV29-1 with TRBJ2-2, with 11 bases matching TRBD1. Specimen: whole blood. The CDR3 bases are TGCAGCGTTGTACTACGGACAGGGGGCTCTTCGTGGAACACCGGGGAGCTGTTTTTT. The encoded protein is CSVVLRTGGSSWNTGELFF.